This T cell receptor beta chain comes out of a study of T-cell reconstitution after alpha-beta-depleted transplantation in children. This clonotype has a handful of counts. Its antigen is still unknown. Study-level points and caveats: T-cell counts and diversity at one year post-transplant came mainly from newly produced T cells.

Unique molecular identifiers were built into the TCRbeta library. Using its own MiXCR run on the PCR reads, TCRdb lists one record per CDR3 protein. The sample has 530,000 or so distinct CDR3 sequences, roughly 30% seen once. This TCR derives from a boy under three years old with Wiskott-Aldrich syndrome, due to receive a stem cell transplant. The sequences come from PBMCs, collected before TCRalphabeta/CD19-depleted stem cell transplant.

CDR3 bases: TGCAGTGCTAGAGGACCGATAAGCGGGAACCTCTTCGAGCAGTACTTC. It translates to CSARGPISGNLFEQYF. V usage is TRBV20-1 and J usage is TRBJ2-7; 7 nucleotides align to TRBD2. With V trimmed by 1 base and J by 6 bases, 15 bases remained unmatched. The CDR3 consists of 16 residues. The V gene's germline CDR1 is DFQATT and CDR2 SNEGSKA (reference sequence).